This record concerns one TCR beta chain sequence. Antigen specificity is unknown. This entry comes from a study of cytomegalovirus exposure and HLA in healthy donors. Study-wide points: Reportedly, diagnosis of cytomegalovirus status by the classifier showed high specificity and sensitivity. What a later analysis reportedly showed was that an Asian-associated ancestry cluster had fewer N-insertions than the roughly 700-donor mean.

The PCR used 60 Vbeta and 13 Jbeta primers. The repertoire was sequenced with immunoSEQ multiplex PCR; TCRdb's copy has only in-frame clones and lacks some. The sample consists of about 160,000 clones, approximately 80% of them appearing once. The V and J ends lost 2 bases and 2 bases respectively, with 13 bases between them. The CDR3 sequence is 15 residues long. Material for sequencing was PBMCs. The TCR sequence derives from a man in his fifties or sixties in good health and CMV-seropositive. The genes are TRBV23-1 and TRBJ2-7, with D possibly matching TRBD2 (5 bases). TRBV23-1 is an ORF, and what it does is uncertain. CDR3 DNA sequence: TGCGCCAGCAGTCAAAGAATACTAGTGACCTACGAGCAGTACTTC. Encoded protein: CASSQRILVTYEQYF.